The next 29 T cell receptor beta chains were all read from a single sample in a study of T-cell reconstitution after alpha-beta-depleted transplantation in children. Using unique molecular identifiers, the investigators prepared the TCRbeta library. TCRdb itself ran the PCR reads through MiXCR, one entry per CDR3 protein. The sample contains around 600,000 distinct CDR3 sequences, roughly 15% of which appear only once. This specimen was PBMCs from the stem cell graft donor, taken from the stem cell graft. These receptors came from a human donor who donated a stem cell graft to a child with acute myeloid leukemia.

The sample holds a few counts of this clonotype. V gene TRBV4-2 combines with J gene TRBJ2-5; D call uncertain. The CDR3 length is 13 residues. CDR1 and CDR2 from the germline V gene are LGHNA and YNFKEQ. The V and J ends lost 4 bases and 5 bases respectively, with 11 bases between them. CDR3 region: CASSRVIRETQYF. The CDR3 nucleotides are TGTGCCAGCAGCCGGGTAATCCGGGAGACCCAGTACTTC.

This clonotype was detected a few times. The chain uses TRBV20-1 and TRBJ2-1, with 12 bases identical to TRBD2. This CDR3 is built from 14 residues. The germline gives CDR1 DFQATT, CDR2 SNEGSKA (reference sequence). The trim removed 6 bases at V and 9 bases at J, leaving 9 bases unmatched. The CDR3 region is CSAAPSGGAIEQFF. CDR3 bases: TGCAGTGCCGCTCCTAGCGGGGGGGCTATTGAGCAGTTCTTC.

The V gene is TRBV12-3 or TRBV12-4, the J gene TRBJ2-1; D gene uncertain. The germline V and J ends were trimmed by 5 bases and 5 bases, with 4 bases remaining between them. The CDR3 has 11 residues. The CDR3 DNA reads as TGTGCCAGCAGTATCAACAATGAGCAGTTCTTC. Translated: CASSINNEQFF.

This clonotype was picked up many times. Here the CDR3 DNA reads TGCAGTGCCTGGGGCACTAGCAGATCAGATACGCAGTATTTT. Protein sequence: CSAWGTSRSDTQYF. The gene calls are TRBV20-1 and TRBJ2-3; a weak D match, TRBD2 (6 bases). In germline, CDR1 is DFQATT, CDR2 SNEGSKA (reference sequence). The CDR3 is made up of 14 amino acids. Trimming took 6 bases from V and 4 from J, leaving 17 bases between them.

This clonotype was found a few times. The chain joins TRBV7-9 to TRBJ1-2; D gene ambiguous. The CDR3 length is 12 residues. Germline CDR1 and CDR2: SEHNR and FQNEAQ (reference sequence). Trimming took 1 base from V and 8 from J, leaving 8 bases between them. The CDR3 protein is CASSLERRGYTF. The CDR3, as DNA: TGTGCCAGCAGCTTAGAAAGGAGGGGCTACACCTTC.

This clonotype showed up just a few times. The chain couples TRBV12-3 or TRBV12-4 to TRBJ2-7; D is ambiguous. Trimming took 4 bases from V and 2 from J, leaving 9 bases between them. CDR3 length: 13 amino acids. This CDR3 reads CASSSTDAYEQYV. The CDR3 DNA is TGTGCCAGCAGTTCGACCGACGCCTACGAGCAGTACGTC.

This clonotype came up a few times. V gene TRBV5-1 combines with J gene TRBJ2-1; no clear D. CDR1 and CDR2 (germline): SGHRS, YFSETQ. This CDR3 comprises 15 residues. Trimming took off 0 bases at V and 0 bases at J, with 7 bases between the two ends. CDR3 protein: CASSLESGSYNEQFF. The CDR3 DNA sequence: TGCGCCAGCAGCTTGGAGTCAGGCTCCTACAATGAGCAGTTCTTC.

The V call is TRBV6-5, the J call TRBJ2-3, with D possibly being TRBD1 (6 bases). This CDR3 has 18 residues. The germline gives CDR1 MNHEY, CDR2 SVGAGI. Trimming shortened V by 0 bases and J by 7 bases, and 23 bases separated the two germline ends. CDR3 nucleotides: TGTGCCAGCAGTTACTCGGGTCCTCGGGTCAAGACAGGTTATACGCAGTATTTT. The encoded protein is CASSYSGPRVKTGYTQYF.

The rearrangement links TRBV7-2 to TRBJ1-1; no firm D call. V gave up 5 bases and J gave up 3 bases, with 19 bases separating them. This CDR3 contains 16 residues. Germline assignment: CDR1 SGHTA and CDR2 FQGNSA. The CDR3 sequence: CASSPLPPYVDTEAFF. DNA for the CDR3: TGTGCCAGCAGCCCCCTACCCCCTTATGTCGACACTGAAGCTTTCTTT.

This clonotype came up many times. This chain joins TRBV7-3 and TRBJ1-1, with a tentative D call TRBD1 (5 bases). Germline CDR1 and CDR2: SGHTA and FQGTGA. With 1 base removed from V and 4 bases from J, the gap between germline ends came to 19 bases. The CDR3 contains 17 residues. The CDR3 nucleotides are TGTGCCAGCAGCTTAATCAGAATCCGGGAGGGACGCACTGAAGCTTTCTTT. Translated: CASSLIRIREGRTEAFF.

V and J are TRBV28 and TRBJ1-6, with 8 bases aligning to TRBD1. CDR1 MDHEN and CDR2 SYDVKM come from the germline V gene. The junction had 14 bases not matched to a gene; V was cut back by 3 bases and J by 13 bases. This CDR3 contains 16 residues. As DNA, the CDR3 is TGTGCCAGCAGTTTTTGGACAGGGACGGTGTTAGGTCCCCTCCACTTT. Translating it yields CASSFWTGTVLGPLHF.

Points on this clonotype: One end of the junction does not line up with germline, which may come from a read error. V usage is TRBV4-2 and J usage is TRBJ1-1; D not certain. Germline values: CDR1 LGHNA, CDR2 YNFKEQ. The CDR3 is made up of 13 amino acids. CDR3 residues: CAISPAPGTEAFF. Here the CDR3 DNA reads TGTGCCATCAGCCCTGCCCCGGGCACTGAAGCTTTCTTT.

The rearrangement uses TRBV5-6 and TRBJ2-2, with TRBD2 identical over 10 bases. This CDR3 comprises 17 residues. CDR1 and CDR2 (germline): SGHDT, YYEEEE. V lost 2 bases to trimming and J lost 1 base; unmatched junction nucleotides: 5. CDR3 protein: CASSLSASGGNTGELFF. Here the CDR3 DNA reads TGTGCCAGCAGCTTATCGGCTAGCGGGGGGAACACCGGGGAGCTGTTTTTT.

This clonotype was picked up a small number of times. Here the CDR3 reads CSVERGQSYNEQFF. The CDR3 bases are TGCAGCGTTGAACGGGGGCAGTCCTACAATGAGCAGTTCTTC. The V call is TRBV29-1, the J call TRBJ2-1, with D possibly being TRBD1 or TRBD2 (6 bases each). The germline V and J ends were trimmed by 2 bases and 1 base, with 9 bases remaining between them. Germline lookup yields CDR1 SQVTM and CDR2 ANQGSEA. The CDR3 is made up of 14 amino acids.

The genes are TRBV12-3 or TRBV12-4 and TRBJ1-3; D may be TRBD1 (6 bases). The CDR3 sequence is 15 residues long. V shed 6 bases and J shed 6 bases, with 18 bases lying between them. CDR3 nucleotide sequence: TGTGCCAGCAGCAGCCAGGGGACGGGGGAAAACACCATATATTTT. This gives the protein CASSSQGTGENTIYF.

The chain uses TRBV7-2 and TRBJ1-2; D may be TRBD1 (6 bases). The length of the CDR3 is 15 residues. Germline V CDR1 and CDR2: SGHTA, FQGNSA. Trimming shortened V by 5 bases and J by 6 bases, and 19 bases separated the two germline ends. The CDR3 nucleotides read TGTGCCAGCAGCAAAGGGACAATGAGAGGGGATGGCTACACCTTC. Residues: CASSKGTMRGDGYTF.

At least ten counts were recorded for this clonotype. The chain uses TRBV6-5 and TRBJ1-2; 10 nucleotides match TRBD1. The V gene end was trimmed by 2 bases and the J gene end by 4 bases; junction bases not matched to a gene: 7. Germline V gene sequence: CDR1 MNHEY, CDR2 SVGAGI. This CDR3 region has 16 residues. The CDR3 bases are TGTGCCAGCAGTTACACACGGACAGGGGGTAGCTATGGCTACACCTTC. Amino acids: CASSYTRTGGSYGYTF.

This chain uses TRBV12-3 or TRBV12-4 with TRBJ2-5, with D possibly being TRBD1 (5 bases). V gave up 0 bases and J gave up 5 bases, with 19 bases separating them. The CDR3 is 17 residues long. The CDR3 nucleotides read TGTGCCAGCAGTTTAGCCAGGGTGAATCCAGATGGGGAGACCCAGTACTTC. It codes for CASSLARVNPDGETQYF.

This rearrangement joins TRBV20-1 to TRBJ2-7; 8 positions agree with TRBD1. Germline V gene lookup returns CDR1 DFQATT and CDR2 SNEGSKA (reference sequence). V shed 5 bases and J 1 base; nucleotides not matched to a gene: 16. The CDR3 has 17 residues. The CDR3 loop reads CSALGPDRVFRSYEQYV. In DNA form, the CDR3 reads TGCAGTGCTTTGGGCCCGGACAGGGTATTTCGATCCTACGAGCAGTACGTC.

This clonotype has more than one count but fewer than ten. The chain joins TRBV27 to TRBJ2-1, with D maybe TRBD1 (6 bases). The germline V gene has CDR1 MNHEY and CDR2 SMNVEV (reference sequence). The CDR3 is 13 amino acids. The V end lost 8 bases, the J end lost 8 bases, and 16 bases lay between the germline ends. In nucleotides, the CDR3 is TGTGCCAGCCGCCGGCAGGGGCTCGATGAGCAGTTCTTC. Residues: CASRRQGLDEQFF.

This clonotype was seen repeatedly, ten times or more. The gene calls are TRBV27 and TRBJ2-1; 9 nucleotides align to TRBD2. Germline trimming cut 6 bases from V and 6 bases from J; bases unmatched to any gene: 3. Germline V gene lookup returns CDR1 MNHEY and CDR2 SMNVEV (reference sequence). The CDR3 has 13 amino acids. The CDR3 protein is CASRTSGFNEQFF. CDR3 bases: TGTGCCAGCAGGACTAGCGGCTTCAATGAGCAGTTCTTC.

V and J are TRBV11-2 and TRBJ1-1; D may be TRBD1 (6 bases). Germline-derived CDR1 and CDR2 are SGHAT and FQNNGV. The CDR3 sequence is 14 residues long. Trimming took off 5 bases at V and 0 bases at J, with 10 bases between the two ends. The CDR3 sequence: CASSGQLMNTEAFF. The CDR3 coding sequence is TGTGCCAGCAGCGGACAGCTAATGAACACTGAAGCTTTCTTT.

This clonotype was picked up a small number of times. A far larger clone is a single base away, which makes a read error likely. The chain joins TRBV6-1 to TRBJ1-1; D gene unclear. The CDR3 runs to 11 residues. CDR1 is MNHNS and CDR2 is SASEGT in the germline V gene. Trimming took off 7 bases at V and 1 base at J, with 4 bases between the two ends. CDR3 sequence: CASTQNTEAFF. CDR3 DNA sequence: TGTGCCAGCACCCAGAACACTGAAGCTTTCTTT.

This clonotype was observed a handful of times. The chain links TRBV7-2 to TRBJ2-3; a weak D match, TRBD1 (6 bases). Germline values: CDR1 SGHTA, CDR2 FQGNSA. V was shortened by 5 bases and J by 4 bases, with 19 bases between the two germline ends. This CDR3 is built from 16 residues. The CDR3 spells CASSPRGGGGADTQYF. CDR3 bases: TGTGCCAGCAGCCCGAGAGGGGGTGGTGGCGCAGATACGCAGTATTTT.

The V gene is TRBV12-3 or TRBV12-4, the J gene TRBJ1-1, with 7 bases identical to TRBD1. The CDR3 has 16 amino acids. Unmatched junction bases numbered 15, after V lost 6 bases and J lost 5 bases. For the CDR3, the DNA is TGTGCCAGCAGACAGGGTTTAGGGGGCGAGAGGACTGAAGCTTTCTTT. Amino acid sequence: CASRQGLGGERTEAFF.

This clonotype was recorded a few times. This chain joins TRBV7-2 and TRBJ2-4; D ambiguous. Trimming stripped 1 base from V and 6 bases from J, with 10 bases between. This CDR3 has 14 amino acids. Germline V lookup: CDR1 SGHTA, CDR2 FQGNSA. CDR3 amino acids: CASSLVEDRNIQYF. The CDR3 bases are TGTGCCAGCAGCTTAGTGGAAGACCGAAACATTCAGTACTTC.

V is TRBV18 and J is TRBJ2-5; D remains ambiguous. V shed 3 bases and J shed 10 bases, with 15 bases lying between them. This CDR3 contains 13 residues. CDR1 is KGHSH, CDR2 LQKENI, per germline. DNA of the CDR3: TGTGCCAGCTCACCCGACGGGCAGTTATACCAGTACTTC. It specifies CASSPDGQLYQYF.

This clonotype was seen at least ten times. This sequence joins TRBV15 and TRBJ2-7; D unclear. In germline, CDR1 is LNHNV, CDR2 YYDKDF (reference sequence). The ends were cut back, 1 base at V and 4 bases at J, with 17 bases in the middle. The CDR3 consists of 16 residues. The CDR3 sequence: CATSRVAGVGPYEQYF. CDR3 DNA sequence: TGTGCCACCAGCAGAGTTGCTGGTGTCGGACCTTACGAGCAGTACTTC.

Only a few counts were recorded for this clonotype. The genes are TRBV7-9 and TRBJ2-3; TRBD1 is a possible D gene (6 bases). V was clipped by 4 bases and J by 6 bases, with 17 bases between them. Germline V gene data show CDR1 as SEHNR and CDR2 as FQNEAQ (reference sequence). This CDR3 spans 15 amino acids. The CDR3 nucleotides are TGTGCCAGCAGCTCGGACAGTCGGCTACCGGATACGCAGTATTTT. Translation: CASSSDSRLPDTQYF.